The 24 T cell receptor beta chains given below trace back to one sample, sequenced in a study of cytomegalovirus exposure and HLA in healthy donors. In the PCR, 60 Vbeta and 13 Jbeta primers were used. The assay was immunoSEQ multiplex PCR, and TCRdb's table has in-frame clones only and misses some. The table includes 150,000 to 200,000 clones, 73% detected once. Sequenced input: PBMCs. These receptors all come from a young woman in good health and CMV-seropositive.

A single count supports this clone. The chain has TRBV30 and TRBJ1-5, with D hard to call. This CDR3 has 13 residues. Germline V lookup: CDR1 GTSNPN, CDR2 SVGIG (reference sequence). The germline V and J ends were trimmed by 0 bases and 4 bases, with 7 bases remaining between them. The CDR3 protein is CAWSVQENQPQHF. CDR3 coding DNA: TGTGCCTGGAGTGTACAAGAAAATCAGCCCCAGCATTTT.

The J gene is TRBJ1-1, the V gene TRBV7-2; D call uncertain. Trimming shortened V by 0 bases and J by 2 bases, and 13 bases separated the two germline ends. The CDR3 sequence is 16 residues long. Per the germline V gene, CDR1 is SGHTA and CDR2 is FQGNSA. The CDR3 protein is CASSLALTIDNTEAFF. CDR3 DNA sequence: TGTGCCAGCAGCTTAGCTCTAACCATCGATAACACTGAAGCTTTCTTT.

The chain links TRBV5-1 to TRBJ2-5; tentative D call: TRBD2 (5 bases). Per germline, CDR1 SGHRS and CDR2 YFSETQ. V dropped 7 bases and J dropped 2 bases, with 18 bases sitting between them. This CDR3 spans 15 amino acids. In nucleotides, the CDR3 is TGCGCCAGCGGCCTAGCCGGGCTACGGCAAGAGACCCAGTACTTC. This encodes CASGLAGLRQETQYF.

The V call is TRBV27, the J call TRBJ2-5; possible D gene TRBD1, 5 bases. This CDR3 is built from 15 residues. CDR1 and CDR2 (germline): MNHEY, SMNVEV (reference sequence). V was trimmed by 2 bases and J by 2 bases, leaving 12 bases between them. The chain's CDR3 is CASSLGASRQETQYF. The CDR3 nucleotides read TGTGCCAGCAGTTTAGGGGCCAGCCGTCAAGAGACCCAGTACTTC.

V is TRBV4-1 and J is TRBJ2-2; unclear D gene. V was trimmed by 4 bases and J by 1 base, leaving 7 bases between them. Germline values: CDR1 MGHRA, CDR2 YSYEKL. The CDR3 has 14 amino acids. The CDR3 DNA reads TGCGCCAGCAGCCCCCTAATGAACACCGGGGAGCTGTTTTTT. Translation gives CASSPLMNTGELFF.

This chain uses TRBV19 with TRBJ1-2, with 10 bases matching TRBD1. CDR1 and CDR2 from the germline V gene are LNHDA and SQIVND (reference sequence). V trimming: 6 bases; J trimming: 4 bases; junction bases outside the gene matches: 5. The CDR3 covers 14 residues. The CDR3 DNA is TGTGCCAGTAGGACGGGACAGGGGTCCTATGGCTACACCTTC. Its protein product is CASRTGQGSYGYTF. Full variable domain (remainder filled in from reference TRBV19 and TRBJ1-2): DGGITQSPKYLFRKEGQNVTLSCEQNLNHDAMYWYRQDPGQGLRLIYYSQIVNDFQKGDIAEGYSVSREKKESFPLTVTSAQKNPTAFYLCASRTGQGSYGYTFGSGTRLTVV.

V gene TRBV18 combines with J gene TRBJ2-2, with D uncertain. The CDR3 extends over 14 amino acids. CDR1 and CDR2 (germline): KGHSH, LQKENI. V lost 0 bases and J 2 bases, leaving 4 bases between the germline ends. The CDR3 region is CASSPPTNTGELFF. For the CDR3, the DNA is TGTGCCAGCTCACCACCAACAAACACCGGGGAGCTGTTTTTT.

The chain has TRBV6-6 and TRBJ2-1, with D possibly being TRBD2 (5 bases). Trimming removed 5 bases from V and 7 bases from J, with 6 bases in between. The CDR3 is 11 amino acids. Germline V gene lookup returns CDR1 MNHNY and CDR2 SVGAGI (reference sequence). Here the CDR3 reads CASSRGNEQFF. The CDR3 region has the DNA TGTGCCAGCAGTCGAGGGAATGAGCAGTTCTTC.

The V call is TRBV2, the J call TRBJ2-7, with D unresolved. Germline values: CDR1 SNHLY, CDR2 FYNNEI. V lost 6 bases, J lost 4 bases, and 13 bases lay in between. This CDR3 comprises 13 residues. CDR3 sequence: CASRTQSPYEQYF. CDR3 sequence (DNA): TGTGCCAGCAGGACTCAATCCCCGTACGAGCAGTACTTC.

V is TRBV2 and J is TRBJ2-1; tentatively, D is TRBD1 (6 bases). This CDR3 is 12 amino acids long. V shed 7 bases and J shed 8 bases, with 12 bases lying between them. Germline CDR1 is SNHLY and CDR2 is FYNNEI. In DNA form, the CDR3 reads TGTGCCAGCACCCTAGGGGGTTATGAGCAGTTCTTC. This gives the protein CASTLGGYEQFF.

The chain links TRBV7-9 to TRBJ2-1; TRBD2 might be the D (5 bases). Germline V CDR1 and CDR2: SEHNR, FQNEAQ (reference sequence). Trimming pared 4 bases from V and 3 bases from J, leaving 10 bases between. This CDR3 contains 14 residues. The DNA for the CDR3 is TGTGCCAGCAGCTCAGCGGCAGACTACAATGAGCAGTTCTTC. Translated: CASSSAADYNEQFF.

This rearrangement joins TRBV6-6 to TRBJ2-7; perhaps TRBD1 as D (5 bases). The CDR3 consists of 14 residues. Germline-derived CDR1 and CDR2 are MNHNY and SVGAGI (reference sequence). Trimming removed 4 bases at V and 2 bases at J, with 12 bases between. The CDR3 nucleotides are TGTGCCAGCAGTTTCGTGCAGGGCCCCTACGAGCAGTACTTC. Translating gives CASSFVQGPYEQYF.

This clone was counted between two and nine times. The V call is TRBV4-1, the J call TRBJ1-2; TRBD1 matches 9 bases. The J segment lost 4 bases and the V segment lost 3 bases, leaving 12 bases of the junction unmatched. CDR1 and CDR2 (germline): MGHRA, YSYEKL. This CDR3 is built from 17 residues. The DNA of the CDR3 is TGCGCCAGCAGCCACCCCACGGACAGGGGCGCGGTCTATGGCTACACCTTC. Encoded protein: CASSHPTDRGAVYGYTF.

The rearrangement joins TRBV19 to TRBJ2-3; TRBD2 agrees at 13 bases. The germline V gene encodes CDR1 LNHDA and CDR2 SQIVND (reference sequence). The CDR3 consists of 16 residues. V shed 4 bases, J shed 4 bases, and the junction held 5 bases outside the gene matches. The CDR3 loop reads CASSRAGLAGADTQYF. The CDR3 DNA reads TGTGCCAGTAGTAGGGCTGGACTAGCGGGGGCAGATACGCAGTATTTT.

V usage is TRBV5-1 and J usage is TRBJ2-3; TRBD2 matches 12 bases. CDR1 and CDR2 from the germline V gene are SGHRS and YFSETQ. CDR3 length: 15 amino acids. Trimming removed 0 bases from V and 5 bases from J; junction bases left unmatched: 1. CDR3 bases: TGCGCCAGCAGCTTGGAGGGACTAGCGGGAGATACGCAGTATTTT. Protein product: CASSLEGLAGDTQYF. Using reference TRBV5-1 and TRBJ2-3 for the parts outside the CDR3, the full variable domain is KAGVTQTPRYLIKTRGQQVTLSCSPISGHRSVSWYQQTPGQGLQFLFEYFSETQRNKGNFPGRFSGRQFSNSRSEMNVSTLELGDSALYLCASSLEGLAGDTQYFGPGTRLTVL.

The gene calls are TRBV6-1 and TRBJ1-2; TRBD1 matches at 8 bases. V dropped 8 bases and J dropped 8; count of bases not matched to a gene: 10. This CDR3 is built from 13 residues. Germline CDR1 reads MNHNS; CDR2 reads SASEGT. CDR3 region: CASPGQGAWGYTF. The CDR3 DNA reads TGTGCCAGCCCGGGGCAGGGGGCGTGGGGCTACACCTTC.

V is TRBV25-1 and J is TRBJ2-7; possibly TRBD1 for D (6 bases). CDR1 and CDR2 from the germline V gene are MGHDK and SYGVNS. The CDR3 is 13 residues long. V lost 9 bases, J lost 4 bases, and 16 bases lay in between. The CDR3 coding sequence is TGTGCCAGGAAAACCTACAGGGCGTACGAGCAGTACTTC. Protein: CARKTYRAYEQYF.

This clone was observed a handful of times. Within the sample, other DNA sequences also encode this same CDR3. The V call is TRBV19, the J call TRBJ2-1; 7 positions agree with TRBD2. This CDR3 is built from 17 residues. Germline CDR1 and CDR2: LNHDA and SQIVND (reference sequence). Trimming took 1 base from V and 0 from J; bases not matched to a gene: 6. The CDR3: CASSIVGGGSSYNEQFF. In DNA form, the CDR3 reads TGTGCCAGTAGTATAGTTGGGGGGGGGAGCTCCTACAATGAGCAGTTCTTC.

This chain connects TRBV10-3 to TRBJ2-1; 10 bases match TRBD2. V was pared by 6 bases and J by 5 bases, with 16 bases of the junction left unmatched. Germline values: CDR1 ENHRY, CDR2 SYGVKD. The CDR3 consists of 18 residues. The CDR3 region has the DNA TGTGCCATCAGCACCGCTAGCGGGGGCCGTCACAGGCACAATGAGCAGTTCTTC. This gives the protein CAISTASGGRHRHNEQFF.

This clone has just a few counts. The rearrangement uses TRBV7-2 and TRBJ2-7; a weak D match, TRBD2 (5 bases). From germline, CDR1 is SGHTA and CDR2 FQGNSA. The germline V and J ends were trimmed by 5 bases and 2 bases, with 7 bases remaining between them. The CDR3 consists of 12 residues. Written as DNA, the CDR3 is TGTGCCAGCAGCGGGGAGACCTACGAGCAGTACTTC. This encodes CASSGETYEQYF. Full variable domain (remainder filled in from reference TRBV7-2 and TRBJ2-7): GAGVSQSPSNKVTEKGKDVELRCDPISGHTALYWYRQSLGQGLEFLIYFQGNSAPDKSGLPSDRFSAERTGGSVSTLTIQRTQQEDSAVYLCASSGETYEQYFGPGTRLTVT.

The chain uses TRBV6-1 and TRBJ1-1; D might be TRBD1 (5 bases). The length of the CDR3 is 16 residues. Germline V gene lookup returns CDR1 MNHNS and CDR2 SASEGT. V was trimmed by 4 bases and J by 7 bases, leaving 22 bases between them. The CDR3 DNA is TGTGCCAGCAGTGGAAAGGGCCAAGGCAGGGCGGATGAAGCTTTCTTT. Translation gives CASSGKGQGRADEAFF.

In DNA form, the CDR3 reads TGTGCCAGTAGTGCCCTCGGGGGTAGCAATCAGCCCCAGCATTTT. Translating it yields CASSALGGSNQPQHF. V gene TRBV19 combines with J gene TRBJ1-5, with D maybe TRBD1 (5 bases). The CDR3 is 15 residues long. Trimming took off 5 bases at V and 0 bases at J, with 11 bases between the two ends. Per germline, CDR1 LNHDA and CDR2 SQIVND (reference sequence).

CDR3 loop: CASSVAPNTGELFF. The DNA of the CDR3 is TGTGCCAGCAGCGTAGCTCCGAACACCGGGGAGCTGTTTTTT. The chain is built from TRBV9 and TRBJ2-2, with D uncertain. Trimming took off 0 bases at V and 0 bases at J, with 3 bases between the two ends. This CDR3 spans 14 amino acids. Germline V lookup: CDR1 SGDLS, CDR2 YYNGEE.

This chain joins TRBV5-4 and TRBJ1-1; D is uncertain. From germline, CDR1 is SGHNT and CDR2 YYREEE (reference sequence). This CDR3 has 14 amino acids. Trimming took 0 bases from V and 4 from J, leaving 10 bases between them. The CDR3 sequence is CASSLVSRGTEAFF. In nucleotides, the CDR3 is TGTGCCAGCAGCTTGGTAAGCCGTGGCACTGAAGCTTTCTTT.